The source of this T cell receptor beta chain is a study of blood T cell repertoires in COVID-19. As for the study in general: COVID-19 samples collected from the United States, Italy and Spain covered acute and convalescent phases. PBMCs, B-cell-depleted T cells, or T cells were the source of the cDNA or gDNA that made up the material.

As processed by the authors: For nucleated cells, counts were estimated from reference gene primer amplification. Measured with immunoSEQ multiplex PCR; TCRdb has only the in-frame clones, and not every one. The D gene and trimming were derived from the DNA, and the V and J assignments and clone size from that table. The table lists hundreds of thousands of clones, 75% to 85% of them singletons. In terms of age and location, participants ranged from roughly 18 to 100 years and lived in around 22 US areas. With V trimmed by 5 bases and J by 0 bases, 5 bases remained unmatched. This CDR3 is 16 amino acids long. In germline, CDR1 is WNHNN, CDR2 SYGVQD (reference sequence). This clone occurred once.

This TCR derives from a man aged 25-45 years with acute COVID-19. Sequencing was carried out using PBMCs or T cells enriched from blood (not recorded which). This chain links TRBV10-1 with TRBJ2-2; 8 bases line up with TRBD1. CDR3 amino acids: CASSTGGVSNTGELFF. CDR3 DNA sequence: TGCGCCAGCAGTACAGGGGGAGTCTCGAACACCGGGGAGCTGTTTTTT.